This T cell receptor beta chain derives from a study of control samples from healthy donors and cancer patients (dated by TCRdb to about 2020). Between the V and J ends, shortened by 3 bases and 3 bases respectively, the junction contains 9 bases. The CDR3 covers 13 residues, taking in both the cysteine and the phenylalanine. This entry keeps only the CDR3 DNA: 39 bases, framed from base 1. The germline V gene (reference sequence) gives CDR1 as SGHKS and CDR2 as YYEKEE. Note on this clone: The clone's antigen remains unknown.

Receptor libraries were prepared by the immunoSEQ multiplex PCR assay. The clones in this table, taken by TCRdb from immuneACCESS, are in-frame only. Not every clone is retained; where verified, under half of the shortfall comes from an unresolved V gene, and the cause of the rest is unknown. The table for this sample records around 190,000 clones. The ten largest make up approximately 2.2% of the sample. The receptor comes from a woman under 40 in good health. Sequencing was performed on blood. The rearranged chain carries TRBV5-5 and TRBJ1-1; the D gene is perhaps TRBD1, from 5 matching bases. The CDR3 region has the sequence CASSSQGYTEAFF. The base sequence is TGTGCCAGCAGCTCGCAGGGTTACACTGAAGCTTTCTTT. Where the CDR3 stops, the reference TRBV5-5 and TRBJ1-1 genes take over; the full variable domain is DAGVTQSPTHLIKTRGQQVTLRCSPISGHKSVSWYQQVLGQGPQFIFQYYEKEERGRGNFPDRFSARQFPNYSSELNVNALLLGDSALYLCASSSQGYTEAFFGQGTRLTVV.